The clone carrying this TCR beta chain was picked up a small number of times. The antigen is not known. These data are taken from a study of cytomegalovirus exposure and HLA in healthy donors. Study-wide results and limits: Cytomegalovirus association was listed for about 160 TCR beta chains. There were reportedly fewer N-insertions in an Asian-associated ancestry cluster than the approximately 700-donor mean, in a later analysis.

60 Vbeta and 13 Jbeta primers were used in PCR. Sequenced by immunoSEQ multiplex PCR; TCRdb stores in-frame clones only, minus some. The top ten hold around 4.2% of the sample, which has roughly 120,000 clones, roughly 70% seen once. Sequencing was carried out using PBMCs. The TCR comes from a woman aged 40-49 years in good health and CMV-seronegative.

CDR3 amino acids: CASSLVHGRDSGNTIYF. CDR3 DNA sequence: TGTGCCAGCAGCTTAGTCCATGGGCGGGACTCTGGAAACACCATATATTTT. This sequence joins TRBV7-2 and TRBJ1-3, with D unclear. Germline values: CDR1 SGHTA, CDR2 FQGNSA. The V end was cut by 1 base, the J end by 0 bases, with 13 bases between. CDR3 size: 17 residues.